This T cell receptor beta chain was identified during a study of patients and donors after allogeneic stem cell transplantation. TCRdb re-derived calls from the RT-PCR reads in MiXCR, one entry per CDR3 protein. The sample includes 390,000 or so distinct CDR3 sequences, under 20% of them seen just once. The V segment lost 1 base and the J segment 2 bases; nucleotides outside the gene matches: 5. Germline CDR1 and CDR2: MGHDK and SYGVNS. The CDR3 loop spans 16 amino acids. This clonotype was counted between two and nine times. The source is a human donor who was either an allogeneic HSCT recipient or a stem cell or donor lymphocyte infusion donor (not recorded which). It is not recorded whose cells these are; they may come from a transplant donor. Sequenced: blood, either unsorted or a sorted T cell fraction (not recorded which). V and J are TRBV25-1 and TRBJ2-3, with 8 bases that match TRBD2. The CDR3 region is CASSELSGGPTDTQYF. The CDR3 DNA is TGTGCCAGCAGTGAATTATCGGGAGGGCCCACAGATACGCAGTATTTT. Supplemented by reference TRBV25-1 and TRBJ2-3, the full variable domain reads EADIYQTPRYLVIGTGKKITLECSQTMGHDKMYWYQQDPGMELHLIHYSYGVNSTEKGDLSSESTVSRIRTEHFPLTLESARPSHTSQYLCASSELSGGPTDTQYFGPGTRLTVL.